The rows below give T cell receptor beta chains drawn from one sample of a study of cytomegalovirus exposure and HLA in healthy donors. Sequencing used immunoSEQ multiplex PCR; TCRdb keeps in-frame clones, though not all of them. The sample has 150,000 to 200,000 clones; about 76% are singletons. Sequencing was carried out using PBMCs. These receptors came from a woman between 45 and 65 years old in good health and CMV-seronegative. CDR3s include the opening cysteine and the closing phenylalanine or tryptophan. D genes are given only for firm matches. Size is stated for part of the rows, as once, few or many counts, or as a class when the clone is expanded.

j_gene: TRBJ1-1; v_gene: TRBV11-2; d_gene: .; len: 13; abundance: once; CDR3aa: CASTRTDNTEAFF; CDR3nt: TGTGCCAGCACCCGGACAGACAACACTGAAGCTTTCTTT
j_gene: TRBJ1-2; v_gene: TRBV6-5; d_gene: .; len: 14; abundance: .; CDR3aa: CASSYSGGNYGYTF; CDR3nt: TGTGCCAGCAGTTACTCGGGAGGTAACTATGGCTACACCTTC
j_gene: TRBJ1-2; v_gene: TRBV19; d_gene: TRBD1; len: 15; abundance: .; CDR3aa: CASSIALGQSGGYTF; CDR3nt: TGTGCCAGTAGTATAGCCCTGGGACAGTCTGGAGGCTACACCTTC
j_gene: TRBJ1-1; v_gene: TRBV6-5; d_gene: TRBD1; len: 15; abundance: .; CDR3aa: CASSYGDRADTEAFF; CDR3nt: TGTGCCAGCAGTTACGGGGACAGGGCGGACACTGAAGCTTTCTTT
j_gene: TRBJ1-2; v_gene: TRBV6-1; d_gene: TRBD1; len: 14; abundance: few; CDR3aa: CASRPGTGYYGYTF; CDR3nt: TGTGCCAGCAGACCCGGGACAGGGTATTATGGCTACACCTTC
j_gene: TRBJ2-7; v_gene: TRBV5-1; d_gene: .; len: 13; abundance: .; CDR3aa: CASSAAGDYEQYF; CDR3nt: TGCGCCAGCAGCGCCGCCGGGGATTACGAGCAGTACTTC
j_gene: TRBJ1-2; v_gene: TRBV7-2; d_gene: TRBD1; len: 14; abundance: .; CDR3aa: CASSGTGMYYGYTF; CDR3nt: TGTGCCAGCAGCGGGACAGGGATGTACTATGGCTACACCTTC
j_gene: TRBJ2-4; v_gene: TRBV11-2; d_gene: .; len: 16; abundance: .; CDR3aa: CASSLALSIAKNIQYF; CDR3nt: TGTGCCAGCAGCTTAGCATTGTCCATAGCCAAAAACATTCAGTACTTC
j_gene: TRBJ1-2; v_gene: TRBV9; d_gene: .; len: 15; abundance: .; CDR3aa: CASSAYPRGNYGYTF; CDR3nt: TGTGCCAGCAGCGCCTATCCCAGGGGCAACTATGGCTACACCTTC
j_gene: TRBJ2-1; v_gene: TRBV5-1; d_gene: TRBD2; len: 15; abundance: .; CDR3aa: CASSLAQRERDEQFF; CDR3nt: TGCGCCAGCAGCTTGGCCCAGCGGGAGAGGGATGAGCAGTTCTTC
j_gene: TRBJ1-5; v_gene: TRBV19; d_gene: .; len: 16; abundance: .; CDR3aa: CASTGLGERGNQPQHF; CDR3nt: TGTGCCAGTACCGGACTAGGGGAACGGGGCAATCAGCCCCAGCATTTT
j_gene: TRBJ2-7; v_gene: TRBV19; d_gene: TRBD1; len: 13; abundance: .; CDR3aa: CASTGTGPYEQYF; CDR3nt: TGTGCCAGTACCGGGACAGGGCCATACGAGCAGTACTTC
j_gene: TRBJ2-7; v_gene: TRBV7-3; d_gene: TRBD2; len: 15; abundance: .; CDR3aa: CASSSLAGGPYEQYF; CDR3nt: TGTGCCAGCAGCTCTCTAGCGGGGGGGCCGTACGAGCAGTACTTC
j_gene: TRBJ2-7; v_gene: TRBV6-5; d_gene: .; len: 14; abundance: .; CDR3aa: CASSRGGDSYEQYF; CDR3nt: TGTGCCAGCAGCCGGGGGGGGGACAGCTACGAGCAGTACTTC
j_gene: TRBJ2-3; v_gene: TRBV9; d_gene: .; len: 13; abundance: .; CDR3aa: CASSPQPGNTQYF; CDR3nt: TGTGCCAGCAGCCCCCAACCGGGTAATACGCAGTATTTT
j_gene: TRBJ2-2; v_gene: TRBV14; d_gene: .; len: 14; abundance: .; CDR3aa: CASSQESRAGELFF; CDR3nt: TGTGCCAGCAGCCAAGAATCCCGGGCCGGGGAGCTGTTTTTT
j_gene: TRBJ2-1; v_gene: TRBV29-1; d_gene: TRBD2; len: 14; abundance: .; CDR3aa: CSVEGAGAVNEQFF; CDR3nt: TGCAGCGTTGAAGGGGCGGGAGCAGTCAATGAGCAGTTCTTC
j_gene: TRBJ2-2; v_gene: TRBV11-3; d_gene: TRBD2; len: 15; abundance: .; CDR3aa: CASSFAGASTGELFF; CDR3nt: TGTGCCAGCAGCTTCGCGGGAGCGTCCACCGGGGAGCTGTTTTTT
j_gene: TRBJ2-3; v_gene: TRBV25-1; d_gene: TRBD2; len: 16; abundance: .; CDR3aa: CASSERLAGPTDTQYF; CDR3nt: TGTGCCAGCAGTGAGCGATTAGCGGGGCCCACAGATACGCAGTATTTT
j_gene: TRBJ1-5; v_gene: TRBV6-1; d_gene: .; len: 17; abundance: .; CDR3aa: CASSEVLVQTLNQPQHF; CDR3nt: TGTGCCAGCAGTGAAGTTTTAGTACAGACGCTCAATCAGCCCCAGCATTTT
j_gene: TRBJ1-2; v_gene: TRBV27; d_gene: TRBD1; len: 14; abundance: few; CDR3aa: CASSFLDRWGGYTF; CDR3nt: TGTGCCAGCAGTTTCTTGGACAGGTGGGGGGGCTACACCTTC
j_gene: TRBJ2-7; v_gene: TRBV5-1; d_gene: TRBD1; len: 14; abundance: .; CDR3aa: CASSPSTGVYEQYF; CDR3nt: TGCGCCAGCAGCCCCTCCACAGGGGTCTACGAGCAGTACTTC
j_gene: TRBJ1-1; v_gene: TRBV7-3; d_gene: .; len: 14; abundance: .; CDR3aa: CASSFGAGGAEAFF; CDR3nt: TGTGCCAGCAGTTTTGGGGCGGGGGGCGCTGAAGCTTTCTTT
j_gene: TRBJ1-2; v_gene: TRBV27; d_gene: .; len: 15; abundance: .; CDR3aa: CASSLSSGTNYGYTF; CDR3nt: TGTGCCAGCAGTTTATCTTCGGGGACTAACTATGGCTACACCTTC
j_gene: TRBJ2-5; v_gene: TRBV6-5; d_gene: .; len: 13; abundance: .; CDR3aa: CASGRWGEKTQYF; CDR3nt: TGTGCCAGCGGGCGTTGGGGGGAAAAGACCCAGTACTTC
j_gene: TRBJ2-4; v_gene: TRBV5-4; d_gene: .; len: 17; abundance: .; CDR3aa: CASSPGRGTLAKNIQYF; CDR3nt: TGTGCCAGCAGCCCGGGGAGGGGGACCCTAGCCAAAAACATTCAGTACTTC
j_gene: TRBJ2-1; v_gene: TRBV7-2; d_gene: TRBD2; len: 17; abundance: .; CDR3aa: CASSLSSGLGGHNEQFF; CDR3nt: TGTGCCAGCAGCTTATCCTCGGGACTAGGAGGACACAATGAGCAGTTCTTC
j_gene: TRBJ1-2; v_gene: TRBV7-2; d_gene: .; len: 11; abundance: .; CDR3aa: CASSPGYGYTF; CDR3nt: TGTGCCAGCAGCCCGGGTTATGGCTACACCTTC
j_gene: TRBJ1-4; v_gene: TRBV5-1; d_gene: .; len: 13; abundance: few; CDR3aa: CASTRAQGEKLFF; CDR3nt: TGCGCCAGCACCAGGGCGCAGGGTGAAAAACTGTTTTTT
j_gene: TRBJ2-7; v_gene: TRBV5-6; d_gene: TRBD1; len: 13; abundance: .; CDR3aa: CASSYRGSYEQYF; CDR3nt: TGTGCCAGCAGCTACAGGGGATCCTACGAGCAGTACTTC
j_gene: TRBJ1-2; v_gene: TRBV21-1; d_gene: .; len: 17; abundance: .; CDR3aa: CASSRGDRRHQNGGYTF; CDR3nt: TGTGCCAGCAGCAGGGGAGACAGGAGACATCAGAACGGGGGCTACACCTTC
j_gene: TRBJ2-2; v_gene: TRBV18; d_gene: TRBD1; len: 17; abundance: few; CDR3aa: CASSPPTGWGPTGELFF; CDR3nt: TGTGCCAGCTCACCACCGACAGGGTGGGGTCCCACCGGGGAGCTGTTTTTT
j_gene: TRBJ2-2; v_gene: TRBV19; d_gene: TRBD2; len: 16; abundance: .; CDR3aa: CASTPPGTRNTGELFF; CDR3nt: TGTGCCAGTACCCCTCCCGGGACTAGGAACACCGGGGAGCTGTTTTTT
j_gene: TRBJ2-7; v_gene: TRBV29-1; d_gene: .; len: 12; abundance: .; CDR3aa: CSVKPGSDEQYF; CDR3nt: TGCAGCGTAAAACCGGGTTCGGACGAGCAGTACTTC
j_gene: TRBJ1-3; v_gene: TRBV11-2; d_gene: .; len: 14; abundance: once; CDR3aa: CASSSQGTGNTIYF; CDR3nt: TGTGCCAGCAGCTCACAGGGTACGGGAAACACCATATATTTT
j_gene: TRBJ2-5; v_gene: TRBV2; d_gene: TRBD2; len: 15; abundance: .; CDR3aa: CASSFRRTSRETQYF; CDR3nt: TGTGCCAGCAGTTTCCGCCGGACTAGCCGAGAGACCCAGTACTTC
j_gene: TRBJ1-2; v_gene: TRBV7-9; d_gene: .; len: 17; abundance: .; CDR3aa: CASSFAPGDPPLYGYTF; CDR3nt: TGTGCCAGCAGCTTCGCGCCGGGGGACCCCCCGCTCTATGGCTACACCTTC
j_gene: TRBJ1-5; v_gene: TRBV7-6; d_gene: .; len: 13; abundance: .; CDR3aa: CASSLAIDQPQHF; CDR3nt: TGTGCCAGCAGCTTAGCGATAGATCAGCCCCAGCATTTT
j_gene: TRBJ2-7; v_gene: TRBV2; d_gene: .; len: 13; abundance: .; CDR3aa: CASSVHRSHEQYF; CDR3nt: TGTGCCAGCAGTGTCCACAGAAGCCACGAGCAGTACTTC
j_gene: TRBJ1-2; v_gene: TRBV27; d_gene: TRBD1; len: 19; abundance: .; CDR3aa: CASSFSGTGRRGANYGYTF; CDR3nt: TGTGCCAGCAGTTTTTCCGGGACAGGGAGAAGAGGAGCTAACTATGGCTACACCTTC
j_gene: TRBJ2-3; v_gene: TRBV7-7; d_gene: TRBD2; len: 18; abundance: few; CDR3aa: CASSLAPRSGGTTDTQYF; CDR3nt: TGTGCTAGCAGCTTAGCTCCAAGGAGCGGGGGGACCACAGATACGCAGTATTTT
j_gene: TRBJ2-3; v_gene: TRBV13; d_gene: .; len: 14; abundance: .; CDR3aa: CASSLDRRGDTQYF; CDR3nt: TGTGCCAGCAGCTTAGACCGCAGGGGTGATACGCAGTATTTT
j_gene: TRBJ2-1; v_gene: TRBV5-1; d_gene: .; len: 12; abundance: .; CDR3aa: CASSLGGHEQFF; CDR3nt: TGCGCCAGCAGCTTGGGAGGGCATGAGCAGTTCTTC
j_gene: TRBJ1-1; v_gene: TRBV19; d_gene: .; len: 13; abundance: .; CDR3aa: CASSMYGNTEAFF; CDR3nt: TGTGCCAGTAGTATGTACGGGAACACTGAAGCTTTCTTT
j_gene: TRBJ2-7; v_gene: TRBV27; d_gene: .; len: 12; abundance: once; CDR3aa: CASSLRGNEQYF; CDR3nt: TGTGCCAGCAGTTTACGGGGGAACGAGCAGTACTTC
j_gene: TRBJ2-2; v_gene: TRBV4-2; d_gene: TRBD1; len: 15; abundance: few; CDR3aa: CASSQLQGATGELFF; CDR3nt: TGTGCCAGCAGCCAACTCCAGGGGGCCACCGGGGAGCTGTTTTTT
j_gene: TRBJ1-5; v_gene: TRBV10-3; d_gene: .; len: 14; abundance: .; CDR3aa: CASRSDSTPGPQHF; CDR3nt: TGTGCCAGCCGCTCGGACAGCACCCCGGGGCCCCAGCATTTT